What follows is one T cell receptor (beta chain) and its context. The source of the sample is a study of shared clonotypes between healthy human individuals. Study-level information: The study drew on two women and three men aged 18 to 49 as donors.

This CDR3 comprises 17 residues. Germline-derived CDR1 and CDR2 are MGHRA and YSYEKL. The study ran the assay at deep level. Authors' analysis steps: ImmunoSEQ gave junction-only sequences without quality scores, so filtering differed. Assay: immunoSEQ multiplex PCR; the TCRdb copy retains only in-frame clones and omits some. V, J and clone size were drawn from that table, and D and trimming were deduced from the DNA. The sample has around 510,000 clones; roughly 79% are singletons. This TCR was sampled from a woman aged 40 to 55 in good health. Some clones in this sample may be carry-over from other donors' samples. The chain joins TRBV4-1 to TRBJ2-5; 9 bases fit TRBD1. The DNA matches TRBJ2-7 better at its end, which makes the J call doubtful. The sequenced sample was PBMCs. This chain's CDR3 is CASSQGFLGTGPYEQYF. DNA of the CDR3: TGCGCCAGCAGCCAAGGGTTCCTGGGGACAGGGCCCTACGAGCAGTACTTC.